The present TCR beta chain was sequenced within a study of CD8 T cells in ankylosing spondylitis. Findings and caveats of the study: One TCR beta motif, made up of roughly eight highly homologous variants, appeared characteristic of ankylosing spondylitis blood.

Per the germline V gene, CDR1 is SGHRS and CDR2 is YFSETQ. This CDR3 spans 15 amino acids. The ends lost 0 bases at V and 8 bases at J; junction bases unmatched: 7. This clonotype was counted ten times or more. Its target is not known. TCRdb fed the 5' RACE reads into MiXCR, producing one record per CDR3 protein. The repertoire includes approximately 550,000 distinct CDR3 sequences, approximately 12% of them detected once, and nearly 7% sits in the top ten. Sequences were obtained from blood, either unsorted or a sorted T cell fraction (not recorded which). The chain employs TRBV5-1 and TRBJ2-1; 8 nucleotides match TRBD2. This TCR came from a male donor with ankylosing spondylitis. For the CDR3, the DNA is TGCGCCAGCAGCTTGGTAGGGGCGGGAGGTTATGAGCAGTTCTTC. Translation gives CASSLVGAGGYEQFF.